The sequence of this T cell receptor (beta chain) was determined in a study of radiotherapy plus CTLA-4 blockade in lung cancer. Study-wide background: Among patients, about 20% showed objective responses, and approximately 29% had disease control. Study-wide findings and caveats: The best prediction of response reportedly came from early blood T cell clone dynamics, with interferon-beta. In blood, tumor-derived TCR clones expanded after radiotherapy plus ipilimumab.

Using immunoSEQ multiplex PCR, the repertoire was profiled, and TCRdb retains in-frame clones only, with some absent. The repertoire holds about 78,000 clones, with 86% as singletons. Germline V gene lookup returns CDR1 MNHEY and CDR2 SVGAGI. Deletions cut 0 bases from V and 3 bases from J, with 13 bases between. This CDR3 has 16 amino acids. Concerning this clone itself: The target antigen is unknown.

The gene calls are TRBV6-5 and TRBJ2-3; a weak D match, TRBD1 (7 bases). The specimen comprised peripheral blood, sampled from a patient treated with radiotherapy plus ipilimumab. The TCR was taken from a human donor with non-small cell lung cancer who had a partial response to radiotherapy plus ipilimumab. The CDR3 bases are TGTGCCAGCAGTTACTCTTGGGCAGGGGGGACAGATACGCAGTATTTT. Encoded protein: CASSYSWAGGTDTQYF.